Presented here are 27 T cell receptor beta chains from one specimen sequenced in a study of neurological immune-mediated disorders. MiXCR, applied by TCRdb to the 5' RACE reads, yields one record per CDR3 protein. This sample has 46,000 or so distinct CDR3 sequences, with less than 5% found just once. Sample: PBMCs. These receptor sequences come from a woman aged 60 to 75 with multiple sclerosis.

Remarks on this clonotype: The CDR3 ends on some other residue instead of the conserved phenylalanine or tryptophan, so this is likely a read error. The chain uses TRBV7-2 and TRBJ2-2; possible D gene TRBD1, 5 bases. The length of the CDR3 is 14 residues. Germline V gene sequence: CDR1 SGHTA, CDR2 FQGNSA. The CDR3, as DNA: TGTGCCAACAGCGAGCAGACAGTCACCGGGGAGCTGTTTGTT. Translated, it gives CANSEQTVTGELFV.

This clonotype was seen repeatedly, ten times or more. The chain carries TRBV11-2 and TRBJ1-1; D is ambiguous. The CDR3 length is 13 residues. Germline V gives CDR1 SGHAT, CDR2 FQNNGV. Trimming cost V 5 bases and J 4 bases, with 11 bases left between them. In nucleotides, the CDR3 is TGTGCCAGCAGCCGCGCGGCTGTCACTGAAGCTTTCTTT. Encoded protein: CASSRAAVTEAFF.

Only a few counts were recorded for this clonotype. DNA of the CDR3: TGTGCCAGCAGCCGAGAAATCGGCTACACCTTC. Translation gives CASSREIGYTF. V is TRBV7-9 and J is TRBJ1-2; D is uncertain. CDR1 is SEHNR and CDR2 is FQNEAQ in the germline V gene (reference sequence). The CDR3 is 11 amino acids. V lost 5 bases and J 8 bases, leaving 9 bases between the germline ends.

This clonotype was observed a handful of times. The chain couples TRBV13 to TRBJ2-7; the D call may be TRBD1 or TRBD2 (5 bases each). The ends were cut back, 0 bases at V and 1 base at J, with 10 bases in the middle. Germline loops: CDR1 PRHDT, CDR2 FYEKMQ (reference sequence). The CDR3 has 15 amino acids. CDR3 nucleotides: TGTGCCAGCAGCTTAGGGGGACGGAGATCCTACGAGCAGTACGTC. It yields the protein CASSLGGRRSYEQYV.

This clonotype appeared a few times. The V call is TRBV12-5, the J call TRBJ2-5; D may be TRBD1 (5 bases). V lost 1 base and J 7 bases, leaving 10 bases between the germline ends. CDR1 is LGHNT and CDR2 is FRNRAP in the germline V gene. The CDR3 contains 13 residues. Here the CDR3 DNA reads TGTGCTAGTGGTTTGGGACAGAGCTCGACCCAGTACTTC. Translated: CASGLGQSSTQYF.

This clonotype was detected ten times or more. The chain uses TRBV29-1 and TRBJ2-3, with 7 bases that match TRBD1. CDR3 size: 12 residues. Per germline, CDR1 SQVTM and CDR2 ANQGSEA. V lost 4 bases, J lost 4 bases, and 2 bases stayed unmatched. The CDR3 DNA reads TGCAGCGTTGCTACAGGGGCAGATACGCAGTATTTT. Translation: CSVATGADTQYF.

Notes on this clonotype: In this CDR3 the conserved last residue, phenylalanine or tryptophan, is missing, so a read error is likely. The CDR3 here is CASSSHLQSSPLHY. The CDR3 DNA follows: TGTGCCAGCAGTTCTCATTTACAGAGTTCCCCCCTCCACTAT. The chain employs TRBV12-3 or TRBV12-4 and TRBJ1-6; no definite D call. This CDR3 has 14 residues. Trimming cost V 4 bases and J 13 bases, with 17 bases left between them.

V and J are TRBV7-2 and TRBJ2-4; no clear D gene. Germline V CDR1 and CDR2: SGHTA, FQGNSA. With 5 bases removed from V and 7 bases from J, the gap between germline ends came to 18 bases. The CDR3 is 15 amino acids. This chain's CDR3 is CASSLHGRVGNIQYF. CDR3 in DNA: TGTGCCAGCAGCCTCCATGGAAGGGTGGGGAACATTCAGTACTTC.

This chain joins TRBV5-8 and TRBJ2-5; unclear D gene. V was pared by 1 base and J by 7 bases, with 5 bases between. The CDR3 is made up of 11 amino acids. CDR1 is SGHTS and CDR2 is YDEGEE in the germline V gene. The CDR3 bases are TGTGCCAGCAGCTTGATGGGGACCCAGTACTTC. This gives the protein CASSLMGTQYF.

This clonotype was observed many times. The chain combines TRBV9 with TRBJ2-3; possible D gene TRBD1, 6 bases. Deletions cut 3 bases from V and 2 bases from J, with 19 bases between. The CDR3 spans 17 residues. The germline V gene encodes CDR1 SGDLS and CDR2 YYNGEE. The CDR3 nucleotides read TGTGCCAGCAGCGGGGACAAGCGGCTCGCACACACAGATACGCAGTATTTT. Translated, it gives CASSGDKRLAHTDTQYF.

The sample holds a few counts of this clonotype. The chain joins TRBV12-3 or TRBV12-4 to TRBJ2-3; D ambiguous. This CDR3 comprises 15 residues. V was clipped by 3 bases and J by 4 bases, with 14 bases between them. The CDR3, as DNA: TGTGCCAGCAGTTTGGTCCTTCCCCCGGCAGATACGCAGTATTTT. Translation: CASSLVLPPADTQYF.

The sample holds many counts of this clonotype. The chain couples TRBV19 to TRBJ2-1, with TRBD1 identical over 12 bases. From germline, CDR1 is LNHDA and CDR2 SQIVND (reference sequence). This CDR3 has 17 amino acids. With 2 bases clipped from V and 7 bases from J, the junction kept 9 bases outside the gene matches. The CDR3 nucleotides are TGTGCCAGTAGTATAAGGGGAGCGGGACAGGGGGCGAATGAGCAGTTCTTC. This codes for CASSIRGAGQGANEQFF.

This clonotype was seen ten or more times. The chain is built from TRBV12-3 or TRBV12-4 and TRBJ1-4; D remains unclear. The CDR3 length is 15 residues. Trimming stripped 2 bases from V and 0 bases from J, with 7 bases between. This chain's CDR3 is CASSLMTTTNEKLFF. As DNA, the CDR3 is TGTGCCAGCAGTTTAATGACCACAACTAATGAAAAACTGTTTTTT.

As regards this clonotype: With a much larger clone just one base away, this may be a read error. The chain joins TRBV4-1 to TRBJ1-2; 8 bases align to TRBD1. CDR3 length: 15 residues. Germline CDR1 and CDR2: MGHRA and YSYEKL. Trimming removed 3 bases from V and 6 bases from J; junction bases left unmatched: 9. CDR3 sequence reads: CASSQQWETGDGYTF. CDR3 bases: TGCGCCAGCAGCCAGCAGTGGGAGACAGGGGATGGCTACACCTTC.

This clonotype was seen repeatedly, ten times or more. The chain uses TRBV5-1 and TRBJ1-2, with D unclear. Germline V gene data show CDR1 as SGHRS and CDR2 as YFSETQ. The CDR3 runs 12 residues. V was trimmed by 4 bases and J by 3 bases, leaving 7 bases between them. The CDR3 spells CASSPDYYGYTF. The CDR3 DNA is TGCGCCAGCAGCCCCGACTACTATGGCTACACCTTC.

This clonotype was observed at least ten times. CDR3 residues: CSAQRGGVAPLHF. In nucleotides, the CDR3 is TGCAGTGCACAAAGGGGAGGGGTAGCCCCCCTCCACTTT. The chain carries TRBV20-1 and TRBJ1-6; the D gene is possibly TRBD1 (5 bases). Trimming cost V 6 bases and J 13 bases, with 19 bases left between them. The germline V gene encodes CDR1 DFQATT and CDR2 SNEGSKA (reference sequence). The length of the CDR3 is 13 residues.

This clonotype was recorded at least ten times. The genes are TRBV7-2 and TRBJ1-5, with TRBD1 matching 8 bases. The CDR3 contains 14 residues. CDR1 is SGHTA, CDR2 FQGNSA, per germline. V lost 5 bases, J lost 4 bases, and 4 bases stayed unmatched. The CDR3 bases are TGTGCCAGCAGCGACAGGGGTGGAAATCAGCCCCAGCATTTT. It encodes CASSDRGGNQPQHF.

This clonotype was seen more than once but under ten times. The genes are TRBV20-1 and TRBJ2-5, with TRBD2 matching 9 bases. CDR1 DFQATT and CDR2 SNEGSKA come from the germline V gene (reference sequence). The J segment lost 2 bases and the V segment lost 4 bases, leaving 8 bases of the junction unmatched. The CDR3 totals 15 residues. The CDR3 DNA reads TGCAGTGCTATGACGGCTAGCGGGGAGCAAGAGACCCAGTACTTC. This sequence encodes CSAMTASGEQETQYF.

The chain has TRBV5-1 and TRBJ2-5; D perhaps matches TRBD1 (6 bases). The CDR3 consists of 14 residues. The germline V gene encodes CDR1 SGHRS and CDR2 YFSETQ. V was trimmed by 4 bases and J by 5 bases, leaving 15 bases between them. CDR3 in amino acids: CASSPSTGSETQYF. The CDR3 coding sequence is TGCGCCAGCAGCCCGTCGACAGGCTCGGAGACCCAGTACTTC.

In this sample, this clonotype turned up many times. V and J are TRBV21-1 and TRBJ1-1; the table's D call TRBD1 went unverified against the DNA. TRBV21-1 is a pseudogene. The CDR3 contains 15 residues. CDR3 residues: CASSKLGGFNTEAFF. CDR3 coding DNA: TGTGCCAGCAGCAAACTCGGGGGTTTCAACACTGAAGCTTTCTTT.

In its sample, this clonotype was seen many times. The rearrangement joins TRBV9 to TRBJ2-5; D gene unclear. Trimming cost V 0 bases and J 0 bases, with 3 bases left between them. Germline V lookup: CDR1 SGDLS, CDR2 YYNGEE. The CDR3 contains 13 residues. The CDR3 spells CASSVGNQETQYF. Written as DNA, the CDR3 is TGTGCCAGCAGCGTAGGTAACCAAGAGACCCAGTACTTC.

This chain connects TRBV10-3 to TRBJ1-1; unclear D gene. The germline V gene encodes CDR1 ENHRY and CDR2 SYGVKD. The V and J ends lost 4 bases and 0 bases respectively, with 6 bases between them. The CDR3 is made up of 13 amino acids. The CDR3 sequence is CAISGRMNTEAFF. The CDR3 region has the DNA TGTGCCATCAGTGGACGGATGAACACTGAAGCTTTCTTT.

This chain joins TRBV24-1 and TRBJ1-1; no firm D call. The CDR3 runs to 11 residues. CDR1 is KGHDR, CDR2 SFDVKD, per germline. With 9 bases removed from V and 5 bases from J, the gap between germline ends came to 9 bases. The CDR3 DNA is TGTGCCACCGCCCGTGGGACTGAAGCTTTCTTT. Its translation is CATARGTEAFF.

This sequence joins TRBV5-1 and TRBJ2-7, with 9 nucleotides matching TRBD1. J gave up 2 bases and V 2 bases, and 5 bases lay outside the gene matches. The V gene's germline CDR1 is SGHRS and CDR2 YFSETQ. The CDR3 spans 15 residues. DNA for the CDR3: TGCGCCAGCAGCTTAAGGGACAGGGACCCCTACGAGCAGTACTTC. It codes for CASSLRDRDPYEQYF.

The chain couples TRBV5-1 to TRBJ2-1; D not resolved. Germline lookup yields CDR1 SGHRS and CDR2 YFSETQ. The V end lost 1 base, the J end lost 7 bases, and 18 bases lay between the germline ends. The CDR3 extends over 16 amino acids. Here the CDR3 DNA reads TGCGCCAGCAGCTTGTCCTCGGCCGGAGTTGGGAATGAGCAGTTCTTC. It codes for CASSLSSAGVGNEQFF.

Many counts were recorded for this clonotype. This sequence joins TRBV5-5 and TRBJ2-2, with D maybe TRBD1 (6 bases). CDR1 is SGHKS and CDR2 is YYEKEE in the germline V gene (reference sequence). This CDR3 is built from 15 residues. V was shortened by 0 bases and J by 4 bases, with 10 bases between the two germline ends. The CDR3: CASSLVTGPTGELFF. The DNA for the CDR3 is TGTGCCAGCAGCTTGGTAACAGGGCCCACCGGGGAGCTGTTTTTT. The whole variable domain, filled in from reference TRBV5-5 and TRBJ2-2, reads DAGVTQSPTHLIKTRGQQVTLRCSPISGHKSVSWYQQVLGQGPQFIFQYYEKEERGRGNFPDRFSARQFPNYSSELNVNALLLGDSALYLCASSLVTGPTGELFFGEGSRLTVL.

This chain links TRBV11-3 with TRBJ2-1; 8 bases agree with TRBD2. V lost 1 base to trimming and J lost 2 bases; unmatched junction nucleotides: 4. Germline-derived CDR1 and CDR2 are SGHNT and YENEEA. The CDR3 consists of 16 residues. The CDR3 nucleotides are TGTGCCAGCAGCTTAGCGGCGGGAGGACCCTACAATGAGCAGTTCTTC. It encodes CASSLAAGGPYNEQFF. Looking up the rest from reference TRBV11-3 and TRBJ2-1 gives the full variable domain: EAGVVQSPRYKIIEKKQPVAFWCNPISGHNTLYWYLQNLGQGPELLIRYENEEAVDDSQLPKDRFSAERLKGVDSTLKIQPAELGDSAVYLCASSLAAGGPYNEQFFGPGTRLTVL.